This T cell receptor (beta chain) was sequenced for a study of response to subunit inactivated influenza vaccine. MiXCR, run by TCRdb on the RT-PCR reads, gives a single entry per CDR3 protein. Seen here are hundreds of thousands of distinct CDR3 sequences, roughly 13% observed once, and the top ten hold approximately 7%. Germline lookup yields CDR1 MNHNS and CDR2 SASEGT. CDR3 size: 17 residues. V shed 5 bases, J shed 4 bases, and the junction held 15 bases outside the gene matches. Regarding the study as a whole: Only a handful of new T cells, the authors suggested, are recruited with each seasonal influenza vaccination.

In the case of this clonotype: As yet, its antigen is unknown.

The V gene is TRBV6-1, the J gene TRBJ1-2; TRBD1 agrees at 8 bases. The origin of this receptor is a man aged 45 to 65 who received an inactivated influenza vaccine. The material was PBMCs from blood, obtained less than 15 days before vaccination. This chain's CDR3 is CASSRPGQASRGYGYTF. The CDR3 coding sequence is TGTGCCAGCAGTAGACCGGGACAGGCGTCTAGGGGCTATGGCTACACCTTC.